This T cell receptor beta chain was recorded in a study of blood T cell repertoires in COVID-19. Study information: COVID-19 samples collected from the United States, Italy and Spain covered acute and convalescent phases. From T cells, B-cell-depleted T cells, or PBMCs came the material, which was cDNA or gDNA.

Authors' data handling: Amplification of reference gene primers provided the estimated nucleated cell counts. Here immunoSEQ multiplex PCR was the method, and the copy in TCRdb shows in-frame clones only, minus some. For V, J and clone size, that table is used; D and trimming come from the DNA. This table has about 140,000 clones, roughly 86% appearing once. Sequencing was performed on peripheral blood. The receptor was derived from a human donor in a cohort sampled during active COVID-19.

DNA of the CDR3: TGTGCCAGCAGTGAGCAGGGCCGGGACATTCAGTACTTC. Its translation is CASSEQGRDIQYF. This chain links TRBV6-1 with TRBJ2-4; D perhaps matches TRBD1 (5 bases). The germline V gene encodes CDR1 MNHNS and CDR2 SASEGT. The CDR3 length is 13 residues. V was trimmed by 3 bases and J by 8 bases, leaving 11 bases between them.